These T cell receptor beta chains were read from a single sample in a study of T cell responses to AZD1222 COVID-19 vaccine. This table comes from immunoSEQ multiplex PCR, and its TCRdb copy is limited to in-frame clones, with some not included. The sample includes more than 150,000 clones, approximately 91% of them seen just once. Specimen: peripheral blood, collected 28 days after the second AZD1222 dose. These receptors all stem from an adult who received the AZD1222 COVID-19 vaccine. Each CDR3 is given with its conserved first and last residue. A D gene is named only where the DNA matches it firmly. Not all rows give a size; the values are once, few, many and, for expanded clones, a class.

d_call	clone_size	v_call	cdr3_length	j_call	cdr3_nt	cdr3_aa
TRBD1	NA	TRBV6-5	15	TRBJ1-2	TGTGCCAGCAGTTCGACAGGGGGCTCGAACTATGGCTACACCTTC	CASSSTGGSNYGYTF
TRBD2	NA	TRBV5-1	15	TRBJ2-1	TGCGCCAGCAGCCGGGGCAGCGGGAGCGGGGATGAGCAGTTCTTC	CASSRGSGSGDEQFF
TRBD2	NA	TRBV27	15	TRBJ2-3	TGTGCCAGCAGTTTATGGGGGGGGATCGCAGATACGCAGTATTTT	CASSLWGGIADTQYF
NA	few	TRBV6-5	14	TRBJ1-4	TGTGCCAGCAGGGGAAGGGGGGAGGTTGAAAAACTGTTTTTT	CASRGRGEVEKLFF
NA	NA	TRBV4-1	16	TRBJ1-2	TGCGCCAGCAGCCAGGACAGCTACTTAGGAAACTATGGCTACACCTTC	CASSQDSYLGNYGYTF
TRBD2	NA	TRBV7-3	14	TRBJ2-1	TGTGCCAGCAGCTTCGGGGGGTCGAACAATGAGCAGTTCTTC	CASSFGGSNNEQFF
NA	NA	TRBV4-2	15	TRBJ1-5	TGTGCCAGCAGCCAACTCGGGGCCGCTGGGCAGCCCCAGCATTTT	CASSQLGAAGQPQHF
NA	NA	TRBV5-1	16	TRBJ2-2	TGCGCCAGCAGCCCCCTGGACTCCAACGAGAGGGGGGAGCTGTTTTTT	CASSPLDSNERGELFF
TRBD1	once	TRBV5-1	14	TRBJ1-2	TGCGCCAGCAGCACGGGGACAGGGGTCTATGGCTACACCTTC	CASSTGTGVYGYTF
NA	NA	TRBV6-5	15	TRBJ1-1	TGTGCCAGCAGGCCAACGGTGACAGGGAACACTGAAGCTTTCTTT	CASRPTVTGNTEAFF
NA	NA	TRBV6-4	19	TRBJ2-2	TGTGCCAGCACCCAAGAGAGGAGAGGCGGTTCATTGAACACCGGGGAGCTGTTTTTT	CASTQERRGGSLNTGELFF
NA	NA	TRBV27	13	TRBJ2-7	TGTGCCAGCAGTTTAAGACTCCACTACGAGCAGTACTTC	CASSLRLHYEQYF
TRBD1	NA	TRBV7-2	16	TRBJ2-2	TGTGCCAGCAGCTTACATCAGCCAGGGGGCACCGGGGAGCTGTTTTTT	CASSLHQPGGTGELFF
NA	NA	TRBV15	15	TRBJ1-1	TGTGCCACCAGCAGAGATTCAGGAACGTACACTGAAGCTTTCTTT	CATSRDSGTYTEAFF
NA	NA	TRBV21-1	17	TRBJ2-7	TGTGCCAGCAGCCATAAGCATCTGCGGGTCTTCTCCTACGAGCAGTACTTC	CASSHKHLRVFSYEQYF
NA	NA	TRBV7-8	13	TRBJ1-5	TGTGCCAGCAGCCCTAGGCTGATACAGCCCCAGCATTTT	CASSPRLIQPQHF
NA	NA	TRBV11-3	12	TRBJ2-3	TGTGCCAGCAGCTTATTGGGTGGTACGCAGTATTTT	CASSLLGGTQYF
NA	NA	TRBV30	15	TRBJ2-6	TGTGCCTGGGCCAGGGACCTCTCTGGGGCCAACGTCCTGACTTTC	CAWARDLSGANVLTF
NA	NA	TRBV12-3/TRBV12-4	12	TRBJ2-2	TGTGCCAGCAGGCCAGGGTCCGGGGAGCTGTTTTTT	CASRPGSGELFF
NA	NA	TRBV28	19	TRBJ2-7	TGTGCCAGCAGTTCCTTATGGGCCCCTCGCTTAAGGGGAACCTACGAGCAGTACTTC	CASSSLWAPRLRGTYEQYF
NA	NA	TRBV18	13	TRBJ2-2	TGTGCCAGCTCACCACTAACAGCCGGGGAGCTGTTTTTT	CASSPLTAGELFF
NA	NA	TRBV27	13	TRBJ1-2	TGTGCCAGCCGAGGGGAGGTGATGTATGGCTACACCTTC	CASRGEVMYGYTF
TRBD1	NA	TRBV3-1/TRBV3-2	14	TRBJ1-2	TGTGCCAGCAGCCCTCTTGGGACAGGCTATGGCTACACCTTC	CASSPLGTGYGYTF
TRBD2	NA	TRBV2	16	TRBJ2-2	TGTGCCAGCAGGCCCACTAGCGGGAGAGACACCGGGGAGCTGTTTTTT	CASRPTSGRDTGELFF
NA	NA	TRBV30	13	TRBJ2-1	TGTGCCTGGAGTGTTCTACTAGACAATGAGCAGTTCTTC	CAWSVLLDNEQFF
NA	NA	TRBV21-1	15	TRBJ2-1	TGTGCCAGCAGCAAGGGCGGGACTAGCGATCATGAGCAGTTCTTC	CASSKGGTSDHEQFF
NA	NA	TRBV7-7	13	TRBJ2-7	TGTGCCAGCAGCTTATTTCAGGGCTACGAGCAGTACTTC	CASSLFQGYEQYF
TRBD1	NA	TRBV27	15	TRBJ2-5	TGTGCCAGCAGTTCCCGGGACAGGAGGCAAGAGACCCAGTACTTC	CASSSRDRRQETQYF
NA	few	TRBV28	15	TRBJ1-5	TGTGCCAGCAGTTTAGCACAGGGTGAGACACAGCCCCAGCATTTT	CASSLAQGETQPQHF
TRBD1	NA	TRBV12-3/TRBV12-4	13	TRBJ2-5	TGTGCCAGCACAAACAGGGGCCAAGAGACCCAGTACTTC	CASTNRGQETQYF
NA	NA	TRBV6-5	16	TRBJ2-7	TGTGCCAGCAGTTCTCTAGCCCGACAGGTAAACTACGAGCAGTACTTC	CASSSLARQVNYEQYF
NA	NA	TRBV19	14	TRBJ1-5	TGTGCCAGTAGTATCCAGGGCCCCAATCAGCCCCAGCATTTT	CASSIQGPNQPQHF
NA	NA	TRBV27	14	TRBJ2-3	TGTGCCAGCAGTTTATATTCGGGAAGAGATACGCAGTATTTT	CASSLYSGRDTQYF
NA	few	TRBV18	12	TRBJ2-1	TGTGCCAGCTCACCTGGCCTAAATGAGCAGTTCTTC	CASSPGLNEQFF
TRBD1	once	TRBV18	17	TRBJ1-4	TGTGCCAGCTCACCACGTCGTCAAGGGACAGGGAATGAAAAACTGTTTTTT	CASSPRRQGTGNEKLFF
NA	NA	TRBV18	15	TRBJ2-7	TGTGCCAGCTCCCCAGGACAGCTAGTCGTCTACGAGCAGTACTTC	CASSPGQLVVYEQYF
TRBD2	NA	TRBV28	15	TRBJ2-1	TGTGCCAGCAGCTCATCCGGACTAGCGGACAATGAGCAGTTCTTC	CASSSSGLADNEQFF
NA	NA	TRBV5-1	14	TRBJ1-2	TGCGCCAGCAGCTTGGAACCGGCTAACTATGGCTACACCTTC	CASSLEPANYGYTF
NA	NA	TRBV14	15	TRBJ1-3	TGTGCCAGCAGCCAAGTCCTCATCTCTGGAAACACCATATATTTT	CASSQVLISGNTIYF
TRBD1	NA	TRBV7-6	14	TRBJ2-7	TGTGCCAGCAGCTTCGGGACAGGGACCTACGAGCAGTACTTC	CASSFGTGTYEQYF
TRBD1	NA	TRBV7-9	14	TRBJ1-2	TGTGCCAGCGGTCTATTAATTGACAGGGAAGGCTACACCTTC	CASGLLIDREGYTF
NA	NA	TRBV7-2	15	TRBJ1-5	TGTGCCAGCAGCTTAGGGTTAGTCATTAATCAGCCCCAGCATTTT	CASSLGLVINQPQHF
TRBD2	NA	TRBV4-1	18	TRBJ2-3	TGCGCCAGCAGCCAGAGGTTCCGGACTAGCGGGGGGGCGGATACGCAGTATTTT	CASSQRFRTSGGADTQYF
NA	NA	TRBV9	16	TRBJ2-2	TGTGCCAGCAGCGTTTTAGGGCCGCAGAACACCGGGGAGCTGTTTTTT	CASSVLGPQNTGELFF
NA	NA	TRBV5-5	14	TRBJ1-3	TGTGCCAGCAGCTTGGCTCCCTCTGGAAACACCATATATTTT	CASSLAPSGNTIYF
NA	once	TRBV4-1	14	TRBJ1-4	TGCGCCAGCAGGACACATGGGACTAATGAAAAACTGTTTTTT	CASRTHGTNEKLFF
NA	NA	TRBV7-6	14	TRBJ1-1	TGTGCCAGCAGCTTAGGCGGCAGTAACACTGAAGCTTTCTTT	CASSLGGSNTEAFF
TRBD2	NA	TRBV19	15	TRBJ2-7	TGTGCCAGTAGGACCGGGACTAGCGCTTCCTACGAGCAGTACTTC	CASRTGTSASYEQYF
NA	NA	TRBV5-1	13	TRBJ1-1	TGCGCCAGCAGCCCTGGTCTGAACACTGAAGCTTTCTTT	CASSPGLNTEAFF
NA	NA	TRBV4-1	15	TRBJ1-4	TGCGCCAGCAGCCAATCGAGAGGGGTAAATGAAAAACTGTTTTTT	CASSQSRGVNEKLFF
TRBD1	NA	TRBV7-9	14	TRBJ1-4	TGTGCCAGCAGGAAGGGACAGGGGGATGAAAAACTGTTTTTT	CASRKGQGDEKLFF
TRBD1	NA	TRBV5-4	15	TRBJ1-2	TGTGCCAGCAGCACGCGACAGGGCAGTAACTATGGCTACACCTTC	CASSTRQGSNYGYTF
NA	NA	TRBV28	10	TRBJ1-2	TGTGCCAGCAGCTCAGGTGGCTACACCTTC	CASSSGGYTF
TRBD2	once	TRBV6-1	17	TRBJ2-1	TGTGCCAGCAGTGAAGCCAGACCGGGACTAGGGGCCAATGAGCAGTTCTTC	CASSEARPGLGANEQFF
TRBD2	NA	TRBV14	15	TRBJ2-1	TGTGCCAGCAGCTCTCTAGCGGGAGTCGACAATGAGCAGTTCTTC	CASSSLAGVDNEQFF
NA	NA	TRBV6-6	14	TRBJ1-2	TGTGCCAGCAGTTACGGGGATAGCGGCTATGGCTACACCTTC	CASSYGDSGYGYTF